What follows are 27 T cell receptor beta chains derived from one specimen sequenced in a study of OX40 agonist ivuxolimab in advanced cancers. The library was produced with the immunoSEQ multiplex PCR assay. Held by TCRdb, this immuneACCESS table contains in-frame sequences only and omits some clones. Under half of the omission traces to an unresolved V gene where checked; the cause of the rest is unknown. The sample has under 20,000 clones on record, 83% of them singletons. The ten largest clones capture 21% of the sample. The starting material was CD4+ or CD8+ T cells sorted from blood, obtained in a trial of the OX40 agonist ivuxolimab. These receptors were collected from an adult with an advanced solid tumor such as melanoma, head and neck, liver or kidney cancer.

This chain uses TRBV7-9 with TRBJ1-3; D ambiguous. Between the trimmed V and J ends, which lost 3 bases and 0 bases, there was a span of 12 bases. CDR1 SEHNR and CDR2 FQNEAQ come from the germline V gene (reference sequence). The CDR3 has 16 amino acids. CDR3 in amino acids: CASSLGGLPSGNTIYF. As DNA, the CDR3 is TGTGCCAGCAGCTTGGGAGGACTTCCCTCTGGAAACACCATATATTTT.

The chain employs TRBV6-5 and TRBJ1-2, with 8 bases that match TRBD1. V shed 5 bases, J shed 4 bases, and the junction held 6 bases outside the gene matches. This CDR3 is built from 14 residues. The V gene's germline CDR1 is MNHEY and CDR2 SVGAGI. The CDR3 is CASSQGQDFYGYTF. DNA for the CDR3: TGTGCCAGCAGTCAGGGACAGGACTTCTATGGCTACACCTTC.

This rearrangement joins TRBV19 to TRBJ1-2, with D uncertain. The germline gives CDR1 LNHDA, CDR2 SQIVND (reference sequence). Trimming cost V 3 bases and J 8 bases, with 13 bases left between them. The CDR3 contains 13 residues. The chain's CDR3 is CASSIPHADGYTF. CDR3 coding DNA: TGTGCCAGTAGTATCCCCCACGCAGACGGCTACACCTTC.

This clone has a handful of counts. This chain joins TRBV7-9 and TRBJ1-2, with TRBD1 matching over 7 bases. V lost 5 bases to trimming and J lost 7 bases; unmatched junction nucleotides: 7. There are 13 residues in the CDR3. Per the germline V gene, CDR1 is SEHNR and CDR2 is FQNEAQ (reference sequence). The CDR3: CASSLGTAPGYTF. The CDR3 nucleotides read TGTGCCAGCAGCCTAGGGACAGCTCCTGGCTACACCTTC.

This CDR3 reads CASMGSGSGTNEQFF. The CDR3 bases are TGTGCCAGCATGGGGAGCGGGAGTGGTACGAATGAGCAGTTCTTC. The chain carries TRBV7-3 and TRBJ2-1; 8 positions match TRBD2. The J segment lost 7 bases and the V segment lost 7 bases, leaving 12 bases of the junction unmatched. CDR1 is SGHTA and CDR2 is FQGTGA in the germline V gene. The CDR3 contains 15 residues.

The gene calls are TRBV5-4 and TRBJ2-1; unclear D gene. The CDR3 consists of 13 residues. V lost 3 bases and J 10 bases, leaving 14 bases between the germline ends. Germline values: CDR1 SGHNT, CDR2 YYREEE (reference sequence). The chain's CDR3 is CASSSTLSWEQFF. CDR3 sequence (DNA): TGTGCCAGCAGCTCCACCCTTAGTTGGGAGCAGTTCTTC.

The chain has TRBV27 and TRBJ2-7; 9 bases map to TRBD1. CDR3 size: 15 residues. The germline V gene encodes CDR1 MNHEY and CDR2 SMNVEV (reference sequence). The ends lost 6 bases at V and 6 bases at J; junction bases unmatched: 12. CDR3 amino acids: CASSMAAGQGFEQYF. The CDR3 DNA reads TGTGCCAGCAGCATGGCCGCGGGACAGGGTTTCGAGCAGTACTTC.

The rearrangement links TRBV11-1 to TRBJ1-1, with a possible D match to TRBD1 (5 bases). Germline V gives CDR1 SGHAT, CDR2 FQDESV (reference sequence). V was cut by 1 base and J by 7 bases, with 13 bases left in between. The CDR3 is 14 amino acids. CDR3 nucleotide sequence: TGTGCCAGCAGCTTAGTTGGGGGAGAAGTTGAAGCTTTCTTT. This encodes CASSLVGGEVEAFF.

This clone was recorded a few times. CDR3 nucleotides: TGTGCCAGCAGTGAAACGAGCGAGCAGTACTTC. It specifies CASSETSEQYF. This chain connects TRBV6-9 to TRBJ2-7, with D unclear. The germline CDR1 and CDR2 sequences are MNHGY and SVAAGI. Trimming stripped 5 bases from V and 6 bases from J, with 8 bases between. CDR3 length: 11 amino acids.

With respect to this clone: Germline and junction disagree at one end, which may indicate a read error. Other DNA sequences from this sample encode an identical CDR3 as well. The chain is built from TRBV5-1 and TRBJ2-7; D might be TRBD2 (6 bases). The CDR3 is 13 residues long. Germline assignment: CDR1 SGHRS and CDR2 YFSETQ. The DNA for the CDR3 is TGTGCCAGCAGCGCCACTAGCTTCTCCGAGCAGTACTTC. Its translation: CASSATSFSEQYF.

V gene TRBV29-1 combines with J gene TRBJ2-7, with 9 bases lining up with TRBD2. The CDR3 length is 15 residues. The ends lost 5 bases at V and 2 bases at J; junction bases unmatched: 10. Germline loops: CDR1 SQVTM, CDR2 ANQGSEA. The CDR3 DNA reads as TGCAGCGTTTACCCGACTAGCGGTACCCCCTACGAGCAGTACTTC. This translates into CSVYPTSGTPYEQYF.

This clone was recorded a few times. The V and J genes are TRBV6-1 and TRBJ2-5, with D possibly TRBD1 on 6 matching bases. This CDR3 is 14 amino acids long. The germline V gene has CDR1 MNHNS and CDR2 SASEGT. V lost 3 bases and J 5 bases, leaving 13 bases between the germline ends. Here the CDR3 reads CASSEEQGYETQYF. CDR3 sequence (DNA): TGTGCCAGCAGTGAGGAACAGGGATACGAGACCCAGTACTTC.

The chain has TRBV27 and TRBJ2-3; a possible D gene is TRBD1 (5 bases). The CDR3 spans 15 residues. The germline gives CDR1 MNHEY, CDR2 SMNVEV (reference sequence). V was shortened by 7 bases and J by 2 bases, with 16 bases between the two germline ends. In DNA, the CDR3 is TGTGCCAGCACCTCGGTGACAGCCGCCACAGATACGCAGTATTTT. Protein product: CASTSVTAATDTQYF.

J is TRBJ2-3 and V is TRBV28; a possible D gene is TRBD1 (12 bases). This CDR3 contains 23 residues. V shed 5 bases and J shed 0 bases, with 36 bases lying between them. Per the germline V gene, CDR1 is MDHEN and CDR2 is SYDVKM. The CDR3 protein is CASSATGTGGNGTSGTSTDTQYF. DNA of the CDR3: TGTGCCAGCAGTGCGACCGGGACAGGGGGCAACGGGACTAGCGGAACAAGCACAGATACGCAGTATTTT.

This rearrangement joins TRBV10-3 to TRBJ2-3, with TRBD2 matching 7 bases. With V trimmed by 4 bases and J by 6 bases, 13 bases remained unmatched. The length of the CDR3 is 16 residues. Germline assignment: CDR1 ENHRY and CDR2 SYGVKD. CDR3 in DNA: TGTGCCATCAGTGGGCACGGGGAGGGTCTCGCCGATACGCAGTATTTT. Translated, it gives CAISGHGEGLADTQYF.

This chain uses TRBV9 with TRBJ2-2, with D perhaps matching TRBD2 (6 bases). This CDR3 spans 17 amino acids. Germline CDR1 SGDLS, CDR2 YYNGEE. Trimming removed 2 bases at V and 0 bases at J, with 14 bases between. The CDR3 reads CASSVPRAGTNTGELFF. The CDR3 coding sequence is TGTGCCAGCAGCGTCCCAAGGGCGGGAACGAACACCGGGGAGCTGTTTTTT.

This chain joins TRBV7-9 and TRBJ1-3, with D possibly being TRBD1 (6 bases). Trimming left V 5 bases short and J 1 base short, with 15 bases between. Germline V CDR1 and CDR2: SEHNR, FQNEAQ (reference sequence). The CDR3 is made up of 16 amino acids. CDR3 sequence: CASSTNRVESGNTIYF. The DNA for the CDR3 is TGTGCCAGCAGCACCAACAGGGTAGAATCTGGAAACACCATATATTTT.

The V and J genes are TRBV5-4 and TRBJ2-2, with no clear D. The germline V gene encodes CDR1 SGHNT and CDR2 YYREEE (reference sequence). This CDR3 spans 19 amino acids. V was pared by 2 bases and J by 0 bases, with 20 bases between. DNA of the CDR3: TGTGCCAGCAGCTTTTTGTGGCTCGACGCAACCGCGAACACCGGGGAGCTGTTTTTT. This translates into CASSFLWLDATANTGELFF.

This chain joins TRBV13 and TRBJ2-5; 7 nucleotides agree with TRBD2. The CDR3 sequence is 17 residues long. Trimming cost V 1 base and J 1 base; bases outside gene matches: 9. CDR1 and CDR2 (germline): PRHDT, FYEKMQ (reference sequence). The CDR3 here is CASSLDQGGPIQETQYF. The CDR3 nucleotides are TGTGCCAGCAGCTTAGATCAGGGAGGGCCCATCCAAGAGACCCAGTACTTC.

This CDR3 is CASSKIWNLAKNIQYF. DNA for the CDR3: TGTGCCAGCAGCAAAATCTGGAATTTAGCCAAAAACATTCAGTACTTC. This chain joins TRBV21-1 and TRBJ2-4. TRBV21-1 constitutes a pseudogene. The CDR3 totals 16 residues.

This clone was picked up one time. The V and J genes are TRBV28 and TRBJ2-7; TRBD1 matches at 7 bases. From germline, CDR1 is MDHEN and CDR2 SYDVKM. V was pared by 6 bases and J by 1 base, with 6 bases of the junction left unmatched. The CDR3 is 14 amino acids. CDR3 nucleotide sequence: TGTGCCAGCAGCAGGGGGACACCATCCTACGAGCAGTACTTC. It encodes CASSRGTPSYEQYF.

This chain uses TRBV12-5 with TRBJ1-2; the D is unclear. The V gene lost 5 bases and the J gene lost 4 bases, with 17 bases spanning the gap. The CDR3 extends over 15 amino acids. Germline V CDR1 and CDR2: LGHNT, FRNRAP. CDR3 amino acids: CASGQNYGALYGYTF. The CDR3 bases are TGTGCTAGTGGTCAGAATTACGGTGCCCTCTATGGCTACACCTTC.

Only a few counts were recorded for this clone. This chain connects TRBV15 to TRBJ2-1, with no clear D. V lost 2 bases to trimming and J lost 0 bases, with 17 bases between them. Germline CDR1 and CDR2: LNHNV and YYDKDF (reference sequence). This CDR3 is 18 amino acids long. The CDR3 region is CATSRKTPYLSSYNEQFF. CDR3 in DNA: TGTGCCACCAGCAGAAAAACCCCATATCTAAGCTCCTACAATGAGCAGTTCTTC. Based on the CDR3 plus reference TRBV15 and TRBJ2-1, the full variable domain is DAMVIQNPRYQVTQFGKPVTLSCSQTLNHNVMYWYQQKSSQAPKLLFHYYDKDFNNEADTPDNFQSRRPNTSFCFLDIRSPGLGDTAMYLCATSRKTPYLSSYNEQFFGPGTRLTVL.

The gene calls are TRBV7-2 and TRBJ1-1; unclear D gene. V dropped 5 bases and J dropped 5 bases, with 9 bases sitting between them. Per the germline V gene, CDR1 is SGHTA and CDR2 is FQGNSA. The CDR3 is made up of 12 amino acids. CDR3 protein: CASSLTLTEAFF. DNA for the CDR3: TGTGCCAGCAGCCTTACCCTAACTGAAGCTTTCTTT.

The chain combines TRBV28 with TRBJ1-2; no reliable D call. Trimming took off 4 bases at V and 8 bases at J, with 23 bases between the two ends. Per the germline V gene, CDR1 is MDHEN and CDR2 is SYDVKM. This CDR3 comprises 16 residues. The DNA of the CDR3 is TGTGCCAGCAGTTACCGGGCCCCTGGGTCTGTACTCGGCTACACCTTC. This translates into CASSYRAPGSVLGYTF.

J is TRBJ1-1 and V is TRBV5-4; 9 nucleotides match TRBD1. Per germline, CDR1 SGHNT and CDR2 YYREEE (reference sequence). The V gene end was trimmed by 4 bases and the J gene end by 13 bases; junction bases not matched to a gene: 17. The CDR3 runs to 15 residues. The CDR3 loop reads CASSITQGAAEIGFF. The CDR3 bases are TGTGCCAGCAGCATTACACAGGGGGCCGCGGAAATTGGTTTCTTT.

This sequence joins TRBV29-1 and TRBJ2-2; 7 bases line up with TRBD1. Per the germline V gene, CDR1 is SQVTM and CDR2 is ANQGSEA. V was pared by 7 bases and J by 4 bases, with 21 bases of the junction left unmatched. The CDR3 totals 18 residues. The CDR3 region is CSAQGVLASEFSTGELFF. CDR3 sequence (DNA): TGCAGCGCCCAGGGGGTTTTGGCCTCCGAATTTTCCACCGGGGAGCTGTTTTTT.